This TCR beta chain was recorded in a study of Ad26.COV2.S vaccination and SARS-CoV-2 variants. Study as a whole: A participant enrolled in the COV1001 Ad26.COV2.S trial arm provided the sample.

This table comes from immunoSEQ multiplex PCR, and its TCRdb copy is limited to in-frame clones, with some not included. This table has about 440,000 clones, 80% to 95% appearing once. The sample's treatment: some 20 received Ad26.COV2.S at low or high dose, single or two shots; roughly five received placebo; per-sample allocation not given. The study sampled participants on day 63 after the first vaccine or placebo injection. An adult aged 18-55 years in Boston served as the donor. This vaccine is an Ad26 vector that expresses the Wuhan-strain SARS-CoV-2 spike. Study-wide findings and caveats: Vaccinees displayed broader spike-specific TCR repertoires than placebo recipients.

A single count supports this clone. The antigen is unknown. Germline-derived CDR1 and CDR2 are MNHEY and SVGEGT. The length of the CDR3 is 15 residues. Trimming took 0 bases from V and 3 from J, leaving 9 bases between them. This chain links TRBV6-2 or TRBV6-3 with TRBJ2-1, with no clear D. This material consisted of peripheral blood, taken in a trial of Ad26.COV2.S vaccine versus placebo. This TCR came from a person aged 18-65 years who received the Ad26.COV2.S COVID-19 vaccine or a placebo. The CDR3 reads CASSYSNPSYNEQFF. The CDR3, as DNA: TGTGCCAGCAGTTACTCGAACCCAAGCTACAATGAGCAGTTCTTC.